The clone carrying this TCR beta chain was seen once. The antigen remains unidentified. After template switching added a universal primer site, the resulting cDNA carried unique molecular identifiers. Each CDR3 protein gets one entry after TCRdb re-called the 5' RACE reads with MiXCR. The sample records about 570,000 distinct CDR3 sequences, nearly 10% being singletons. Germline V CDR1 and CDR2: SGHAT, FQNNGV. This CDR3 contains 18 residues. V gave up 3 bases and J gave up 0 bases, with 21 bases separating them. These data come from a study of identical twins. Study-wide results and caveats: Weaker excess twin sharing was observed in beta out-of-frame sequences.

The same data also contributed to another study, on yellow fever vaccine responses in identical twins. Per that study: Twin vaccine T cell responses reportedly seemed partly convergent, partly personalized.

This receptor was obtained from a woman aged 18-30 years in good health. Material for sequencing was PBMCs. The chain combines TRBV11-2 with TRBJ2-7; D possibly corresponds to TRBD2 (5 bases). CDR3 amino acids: CASSFRAHIASSSYEQYF. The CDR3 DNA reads TGTGCCAGCAGCTTTCGGGCGCACATAGCGTCAAGCTCCTACGAGCAGTACTTC.